The next 11 T cell receptor beta chains were all read from a single sample in a study of response to subunit inactivated influenza vaccine. Each CDR3 protein is one row after TCRdb ran MiXCR on the RT-PCR reads. The table has roughly 700,000 distinct CDR3 sequences, about 15% seen once. The sample consisted of PBMCs from blood, taken 14 to 15 days before vaccination. The source is a man aged 50-60 years who received an inactivated influenza vaccine.

This clonotype was counted ten times or more. This chain joins TRBV20-1 and TRBJ2-2; the match to TRBD1 covers 10 bases. The J segment lost 4 bases and the V segment lost 3 bases, leaving 5 bases of the junction unmatched. The CDR3 extends over 15 amino acids. CDR1 DFQATT and CDR2 SNEGSKA come from the germline V gene (reference sequence). In DNA, the CDR3 is TGCAGTGCTAGCCCGGGACAGGGGAGCACCGGGGAGCTGTTTTTT. This sequence encodes CSASPGQGSTGELFF.

The V gene is TRBV7-2, the J gene TRBJ2-1, with D uncertain. The V and J ends lost 2 bases and 12 bases respectively, with 14 bases between them. Germline V gene data show CDR1 as SGHTA and CDR2 as FQGNSA. The CDR3 has 13 residues. DNA of the CDR3: TGTGCCAGCAGCTTACAAACCGGCGCTTGGCAGTTCTTC. This codes for CASSLQTGAWQFF.

The V gene is TRBV27, the J gene TRBJ2-1, with a weak D call TRBD1 (5 bases). The V end lost 8 bases, the J end lost 5 bases, and 7 bases lay between the germline ends. The CDR3 is made up of 11 amino acids. Germline V gene data show CDR1 as MNHEY and CDR2 as SMNVEV (reference sequence). CDR3 bases: TGTGCCAGCTTAGGGGACAATGAGCAGTTCTTC. Encoded protein: CASLGDNEQFF.

This clonotype was detected only a few times. V gene TRBV6-1 combines with J gene TRBJ2-2; D possibly matches TRBD1 or TRBD2 (5 bases each). V was trimmed by 4 bases and J by 8 bases, leaving 14 bases between them. This CDR3 has 14 amino acids. Looked up from germline, CDR1 is MNHNS and CDR2 is SASEGT. In nucleotides, the CDR3 is TGTGCCAGCAGTGGGGACGTGGCCTTTGGGGAGCTGTTTTTT. It encodes CASSGDVAFGELFF.

The chain carries TRBV6-2 or TRBV6-3 and TRBJ2-1; 14 nucleotides line up with TRBD2. Unmatched junction bases numbered 10, after V lost 6 bases and J lost 9 bases. The V gene's germline CDR1 is MNHEY and CDR2 SVGEGT. The CDR3 runs to 16 residues. The chain's CDR3 is CASSPGGLAGVGEQFF. The CDR3 coding sequence is TGTGCCAGCAGCCCCGGGGGACTAGCGGGAGTTGGTGAGCAGTTCTTC.

This clonotype was observed a handful of times. A much more abundant neighbour one base away suggests this may be a read error. The J gene is TRBJ2-1, the V gene TRBV5-1; a possible D gene is TRBD2 (5 bases). Germline V gene lookup returns CDR1 SGHRS and CDR2 YFSETQ. The CDR3 length is 14 residues. V gave up 0 bases and J gave up 3 bases, with 7 bases separating them. The CDR3 spells CASSLGENYNEQFF. Written as DNA, the CDR3 is TGCGCCAGCAGCTTGGGGGAGAACTACAATGAGCAGTTCTTC.

Comment on this clonotype: Just one base apart from a much larger clone, this may be a read error. J is TRBJ2-3 and V is TRBV7-2; D is unclear. Germline CDR1 SGHTA, CDR2 FQGNSA. This CDR3 has 13 amino acids. The V end was cut by 1 base, the J end by 4 bases, with 6 bases between. In DNA, the CDR3 is TGTGCCAGCAGCTTAGGGCATGCAGATACGCAGTATTTT. It encodes CASSLGHADTQYF. Full variable domain (rest looked up from reference TRBV7-2 and TRBJ2-3): GAGVSQSPSNKVTEKGKDVELRCDPISGHTALYWYRQSLGQGLEFLIYFQGNSAPDKSGLPSDRFSAERTGGSVSTLTIQRTQQEDSAVYLCASSLGHADTQYFGPGTRLTVL.

The rearrangement links TRBV12-3 or TRBV12-4 to TRBJ1-1; 8 nucleotides match TRBD1. Unmatched junction bases numbered 2, after V lost 3 bases and J lost 2 bases. The CDR3 consists of 14 residues. The CDR3 protein is CASSFQGANTEAFF. The CDR3 bases are TGTGCCAGCAGTTTTCAGGGGGCAAACACTGAAGCTTTCTTT.

The J gene is TRBJ2-1, the V gene TRBV6-2 or TRBV6-3; tentative D call: TRBD1 (6 bases). V dropped 7 bases and J dropped 7 bases, with 17 bases sitting between them. CDR1 MNHEY and CDR2 SVGEGT come from the germline V gene. The CDR3 contains 14 residues. CDR3 sequence: CASKREGGPNEQFF. CDR3 DNA sequence: TGTGCCAGCAAAAGGGAAGGGGGTCCGAATGAGCAGTTCTTC.

In its sample, this clonotype was seen many times. The gene calls are TRBV5-1 and TRBJ2-5; D gene uncertain. Germline CDR1 reads SGHRS; CDR2 reads YFSETQ. There are 15 residues in the CDR3. Trimming stripped 1 base from V and 4 bases from J, with 14 bases between. The CDR3 reads CASSLRGEVPETQYF. DNA of the CDR3: TGCGCCAGCAGCTTGAGAGGCGAGGTCCCAGAGACCCAGTACTTC.

This clonotype was picked up a small number of times. The J gene is TRBJ2-5, the V gene TRBV6-2 or TRBV6-3, with TRBD2 matching over 7 bases. The ends lost 5 bases at V and 2 bases at J; junction bases unmatched: 8. CDR1 and CDR2 from the germline V gene are MNHEY and SVGEGT. The length of the CDR3 is 15 residues. The CDR3 region is CASSLSGADQETQYF. The CDR3 region has the DNA TGTGCCAGCAGTCTCAGCGGGGCGGATCAAGAGACCCAGTACTTC.